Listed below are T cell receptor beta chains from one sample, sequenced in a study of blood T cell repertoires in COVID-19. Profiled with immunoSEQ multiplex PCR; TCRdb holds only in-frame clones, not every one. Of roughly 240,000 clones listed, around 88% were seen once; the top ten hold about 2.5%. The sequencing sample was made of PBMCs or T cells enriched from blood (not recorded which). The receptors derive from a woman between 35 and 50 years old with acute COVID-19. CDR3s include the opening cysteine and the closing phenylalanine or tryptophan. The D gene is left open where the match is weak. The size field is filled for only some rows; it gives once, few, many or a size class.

cdr3_nt: TGTGCCAGCAATGAGCGGGGGTACAATGAGCAGTTCTTC; cdr3_aa: CASNERGYNEQFF; j_call: TRBJ2-1; v_call: TRBV7-9; d_call: TRBD2; clone_size: NA
cdr3_nt: TGTGCCAGCAGCTCCTATCAGGGGGCAGGGAACAATCAGCCCCAGCATTTT; cdr3_aa: CASSSYQGAGNNQPQHF; j_call: TRBJ1-5; v_call: TRBV7-4; d_call: TRBD1; clone_size: NA
cdr3_nt: TGTGCCAGCAGCTCTCCTCGGGGGAGCTCCTATAATTCACCCCTCCACTTT; cdr3_aa: CASSSPRGSSYNSPLHF; j_call: TRBJ1-6; v_call: TRBV11-3; d_call: NA; clone_size: NA
cdr3_nt: TGTGCCAGCACCCTCGACAGGGGAAACTCACCCCTCCACTTT; cdr3_aa: CASTLDRGNSPLHF; j_call: TRBJ1-6; v_call: TRBV3-1/TRBV3-2; d_call: TRBD1; clone_size: NA
cdr3_nt: TGTGCCAGCATCAGAGGGTGGGTACCCTACAATGAGCAGTTCTTC; cdr3_aa: CASIRGWVPYNEQFF; j_call: TRBJ2-1; v_call: TRBV11-3; d_call: NA; clone_size: NA
cdr3_nt: TGTGCCAGCAGTGGAAGGACAGGGGGCGGAGAGACCCAGTACTTC; cdr3_aa: CASSGRTGGGETQYF; j_call: TRBJ2-5; v_call: TRBV2; d_call: TRBD1; clone_size: NA
cdr3_nt: TGTGCCACCAGTGACTCCGACTGCCAGGGTTGGAATCAGCCCCAGCATTTT; cdr3_aa: CATSDSDCQGWNQPQHF; j_call: TRBJ1-5; v_call: TRBV24-1; d_call: NA; clone_size: few
cdr3_nt: TGTGCCAGCAGCGAGGGTGCTTATAGCTTCCAAGAGACCCAGTACTTC; cdr3_aa: CASSEGAYSFQETQYF; j_call: TRBJ2-5; v_call: TRBV5-8; d_call: NA; clone_size: NA
cdr3_nt: TGTGCCAGCAGCCCACAGGGCAGGGTGGCAGATACGCAGTATTTT; cdr3_aa: CASSPQGRVADTQYF; j_call: TRBJ2-3; v_call: TRBV11-2; d_call: NA; clone_size: NA
cdr3_nt: TGTGCCAGTAGTATCGGCAGGGGGCAATCCTACGAGCAGTACTTC; cdr3_aa: CASSIGRGQSYEQYF; j_call: TRBJ2-7; v_call: TRBV19; d_call: TRBD1; clone_size: NA
cdr3_nt: TGTGCCAGTAGTATAGGGGCAGCCAAAAACATTCAGTACTTC; cdr3_aa: CASSIGAAKNIQYF; j_call: TRBJ2-4; v_call: TRBV19; d_call: NA; clone_size: NA
cdr3_nt: TGTGCCAGCAGCGCGACAGGGGGGAACACTGAAGCTTTCTTT; cdr3_aa: CASSATGGNTEAFF; j_call: TRBJ1-1; v_call: TRBV5-6; d_call: TRBD1; clone_size: NA
cdr3_nt: TGTGCCAGCAGTTACTCGGGGATAAGGGAGTTGTGGCCCCAGCATTTT; cdr3_aa: CASSYSGIRELWPQHF; j_call: TRBJ1-5; v_call: TRBV6-2/TRBV6-3; d_call: NA; clone_size: NA
cdr3_nt: TGTGCCAGCTCCCTCTCAACAGGGACGGATTCACCCCTCCACTTT; cdr3_aa: CASSLSTGTDSPLHF; j_call: TRBJ1-6; v_call: TRBV18; d_call: NA; clone_size: NA
cdr3_nt: TGTGCCAGCAGGCCGGGACAGGCCTATGGCTACACCTTC; cdr3_aa: CASRPGQAYGYTF; j_call: TRBJ1-2; v_call: TRBV28; d_call: TRBD1; clone_size: NA
cdr3_nt: TGTGCCAGCAGCCGGTCTAGCGGGGACTACAATGAGCAGTTCTTC; cdr3_aa: CASSRSSGDYNEQFF; j_call: TRBJ2-1; v_call: TRBV3-1/TRBV3-2; d_call: TRBD2; clone_size: NA
cdr3_nt: TGTGCCACCAGTGATGGACCCACTAGCGGGAGAGACACCGGGGAGCTGTTTTTT; cdr3_aa: CATSDGPTSGRDTGELFF; j_call: TRBJ2-2; v_call: TRBV24-1; d_call: TRBD2; clone_size: NA
cdr3_nt: TGCGCCAGCAGTGTGGCGGGAGCGGTAGATACGCAGTATTTT; cdr3_aa: CASSVAGAVDTQYF; j_call: TRBJ2-3; v_call: TRBV10-2; d_call: TRBD2; clone_size: once
cdr3_nt: TGTGCCAGCAGCCTAGGGGGCACGACTAATGAAAAACTGTTTTTT; cdr3_aa: CASSLGGTTNEKLFF; j_call: TRBJ1-4; v_call: TRBV7-9; d_call: TRBD1; clone_size: NA
cdr3_nt: TGTGCCAGCAGATTCGACAACCATCAGCCCCAGCATTTT; cdr3_aa: CASRFDNHQPQHF; j_call: TRBJ1-5; v_call: TRBV12-3/TRBV12-4; d_call: NA; clone_size: NA
cdr3_nt: TGCGCCAGCAGTGTGTCGGGACAGGGTTACAATGAGCAGTTCTTC; cdr3_aa: CASSVSGQGYNEQFF; j_call: TRBJ2-1; v_call: TRBV10-1; d_call: TRBD1; clone_size: NA
cdr3_nt: TGTGCCAGCAGCTTAGCTACAGGGGCGGGTGAGCAGTTCTTC; cdr3_aa: CASSLATGAGEQFF; j_call: TRBJ2-1; v_call: TRBV7-2; d_call: TRBD1; clone_size: NA
cdr3_nt: TGTGCCAGCAGCTTAGACCTCCTCGGAGGTGGCTACACCTTC; cdr3_aa: CASSLDLLGGGYTF; j_call: TRBJ1-2; v_call: TRBV11-2; d_call: NA; clone_size: NA
cdr3_nt: TGTGCCAGCAGGACAGGGTACGGTCAGCCCCAGCATTTT; cdr3_aa: CASRTGYGQPQHF; j_call: TRBJ1-5; v_call: TRBV12-3/TRBV12-4; d_call: TRBD1; clone_size: NA
cdr3_nt: TGTGCCAGCAGCTTAGATAGGTGGGGGGATCCCGCAACCGACACTGAAGCTTTCTTT; cdr3_aa: CASSLDRWGDPATDTEAFF; j_call: TRBJ1-1; v_call: TRBV11-3; d_call: NA; clone_size: once
cdr3_nt: TGTGCCAGCAATCCACAGGCGGCCTCGGAGCCCCAGCATTTT; cdr3_aa: CASNPQAASEPQHF; j_call: TRBJ1-5; v_call: TRBV27; d_call: NA; clone_size: NA
cdr3_nt: TGTGCCAGAAGCTTATTCGGGAAGAGGGGGCAAAAAGGATCCGGAAACACCATATATTTT; cdr3_aa: CARSLFGKRGQKGSGNTIYF; j_call: TRBJ1-3; v_call: TRBV5-3; d_call: TRBD1; clone_size: NA
cdr3_nt: TGCAGCGCCTACAGGGGGCTAAATGAGCAGTTCTTC; cdr3_aa: CSAYRGLNEQFF; j_call: TRBJ2-1; v_call: TRBV29-1; d_call: TRBD1; clone_size: NA
cdr3_nt: TGTGCCAGCAGCTTAAACGGGATGGGAGGCTACACCTTC; cdr3_aa: CASSLNGMGGYTF; j_call: TRBJ1-2; v_call: TRBV7-2; d_call: NA; clone_size: NA